A few counts support the clone carrying this T cell receptor beta chain. This entry comes from a study of blood T cell repertoires in COVID-19. Study-level background: Sites across the United States, Italy and Spain contributed samples from acute and convalescent COVID-19. PBMCs, B-cell-depleted T cells, or T cells were the source of the cDNA or gDNA that made up the material.

The CDR3 loop spans 16 amino acids. Germline CDR1 ENHRY, CDR2 SYGVKD. Between the trimmed V and J ends, which lost 6 bases and 6 bases, there was a span of 20 bases. As originally analysed: Reference gene primer amplification gave estimated nucleated cell counts. Sequenced by immunoSEQ multiplex PCR; TCRdb stores in-frame clones only, minus some. V and J calls and clone size are those listed in that table; D and trimming were worked out from the DNA. The data hold tens of thousands of clones, with approximately 85% observed a single time. The clonotype comes from a woman aged 80 or over with acute or convalescent COVID-19. The material sequenced was peripheral blood. The chain links TRBV10-3 to TRBJ2-2; TRBD2 might be the D (6 bases). The DNA of the CDR3 is TGTGCCATCAGAGAGCTGCCGGGAGATTACGCCGGGGAGCTGTTTTTT. Residues: CAIRELPGDYAGELFF.